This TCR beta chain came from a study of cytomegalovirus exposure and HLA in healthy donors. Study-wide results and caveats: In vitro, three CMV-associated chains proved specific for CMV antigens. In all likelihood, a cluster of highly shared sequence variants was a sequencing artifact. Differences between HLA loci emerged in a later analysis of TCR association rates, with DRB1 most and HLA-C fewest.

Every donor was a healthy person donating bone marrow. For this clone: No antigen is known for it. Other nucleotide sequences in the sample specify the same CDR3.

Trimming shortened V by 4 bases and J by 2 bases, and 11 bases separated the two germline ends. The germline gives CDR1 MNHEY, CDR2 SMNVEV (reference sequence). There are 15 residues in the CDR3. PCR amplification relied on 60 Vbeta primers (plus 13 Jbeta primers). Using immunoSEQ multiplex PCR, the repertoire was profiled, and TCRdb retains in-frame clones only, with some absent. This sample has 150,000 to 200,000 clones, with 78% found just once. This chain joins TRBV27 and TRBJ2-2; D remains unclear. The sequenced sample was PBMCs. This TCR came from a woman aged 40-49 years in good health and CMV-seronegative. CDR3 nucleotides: TGTGCCAGCAGTTCCCGCCGGGTAAACACCGGGGAGCTGTTTTTT. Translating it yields CASSSRRVNTGELFF.